The entry below gives a single T cell receptor beta chain sequence along with its context. The data were obtained in a study of cytomegalovirus exposure and HLA in healthy donors. This PCR relied on a set of 60 Vbeta primers and 13 Jbeta primers. Measured with immunoSEQ multiplex PCR; TCRdb has only the in-frame clones, and not every one. The sample lists approximately 110,000 clones, roughly two thirds occurring once. Germline V lookup: CDR1 SGHRS, CDR2 YFSETQ. The CDR3 contains 12 residues. Trimming removed 7 bases at V and 2 bases at J, with 9 bases between. The clonotype was recovered from a man aged 18 to 29 in good health and CMV-seropositive. V usage is TRBV5-1 and J usage is TRBJ2-5, with a weak D call TRBD2 (6 bases). Material for sequencing was PBMCs. The CDR3 bases are TGCGCCAGCGGAGGGCAACAAGAGACCCAGTACTTC. Protein: CASGGQQETQYF.